A single sample is the source of the 31 T cell receptor beta chains below, sequenced in a study of blood T cell repertoires in COVID-19. Method: immunoSEQ multiplex PCR; TCRdb's copy keeps in-frame clones and lacks some. This table holds about 200,000 clones, approximately 81% found once. Sequencing was carried out using peripheral blood. The receptors were sampled from a human donor in a cohort sampled during active COVID-19.

The chain employs TRBV7-9 and TRBJ2-1; 12 bases fit TRBD2. The germline V gene encodes CDR1 SEHNR and CDR2 FQNEAQ (reference sequence). This CDR3 contains 19 residues. V shed 5 bases and J 7 bases; nucleotides not matched to a gene: 18. The CDR3 spells CASSPLTSGRRSGVNEQFF. CDR3 DNA: TGTGCCAGCAGCCCATTGACTAGCGGGAGAAGGTCGGGGGTTAATGAGCAGTTCTTC.

The CDR3 spells CASTFSSGRTGELFF. The CDR3 coding sequence is TGTGCCAGCACCTTTTCTAGCGGGAGAACCGGGGAGCTGTTTTTT. The J gene is TRBJ2-2, the V gene TRBV11-3; 10 bases agree with TRBD2. The germline V gene has CDR1 SGHNT and CDR2 YENEEA. Trimming removed 7 bases from V and 5 bases from J; junction bases left unmatched: 7. The CDR3 covers 15 residues.

The V call is TRBV27, the J call TRBJ1-5; D unresolved. CDR3 size: 14 residues. The V gene lost 2 bases and the J gene lost 4 bases, with 9 bases spanning the gap. The germline CDR1 and CDR2 sequences are MNHEY and SMNVEV (reference sequence). CDR3 bases: TGTGCCAGCAGTTTAGCGACGGGGAATCAGCCCCAGCATTTT. Protein product: CASSLATGNQPQHF.

The chain carries TRBV11-3 and TRBJ2-5, with TRBD1 as a possible D gene (5 bases). This CDR3 contains 13 residues. V was clipped by 1 base and J by 2 bases, with 5 bases between them. The germline CDR1 and CDR2 sequences are SGHNT and YENEEA. The DNA for the CDR3 is TGTGCCAGCAGCTTAGGACAGCAAGAGACCCAGTACTTC. It encodes CASSLGQQETQYF. Variable domain in full (rest from reference TRBV11-3 and TRBJ2-5): EAGVVQSPRYKIIEKKQPVAFWCNPISGHNTLYWYLQNLGQGPELLIRYENEEAVDDSQLPKDRFSAERLKGVDSTLKIQPAELGDSAVYLCASSLGQQETQYFGPGTRLLVL.

The chain employs TRBV20-1 and TRBJ1-1, with D perhaps TRBD1 (6 bases). The CDR3 extends over 18 amino acids. The germline CDR1 and CDR2 sequences are DFQATT and SNEGSKA (reference sequence). The V gene lost 3 bases and the J gene lost 2 bases, with 25 bases spanning the gap. The CDR3 reads CSASGGFNRERSNTEAFF. Written as DNA, the CDR3 is TGCAGTGCTAGTGGGGGTTTTAACAGGGAACGAAGTAACACTGAAGCTTTCTTT.

This chain connects TRBV5-1 to TRBJ2-3; 13 bases line up with TRBD2. The CDR3 is made up of 18 amino acids. Germline V gives CDR1 SGHRS, CDR2 YFSETQ. The trim removed 1 base at V and 2 bases at J, leaving 7 bases unmatched. CDR3 region: CASSLSGLAGAVTDTQYF. For the CDR3, the DNA is TGCGCCAGCAGCTTGAGCGGACTAGCGGGGGCCGTCACAGATACGCAGTATTTT.

The chain uses TRBV19 and TRBJ2-2; 7 positions match TRBD1. CDR3 size: 18 residues. After removal of 4 bases from V and 4 bases from J, the junction contained 15 bases not matched to a gene. Germline-derived CDR1 and CDR2 are LNHDA and SQIVND (reference sequence). CDR3 in amino acids: CASSRVGWDSRGTGELFF. CDR3 DNA: TGTGCCAGTAGTAGAGTAGGTTGGGACAGTAGAGGCACCGGGGAGCTGTTTTTT. The full variable domain, with the rest looked up from reference TRBV19 and TRBJ2-2, is DGGITQSPKYLFRKEGQNVTLSCEQNLNHDAMYWYRQDPGQGLRLIYYSQIVNDFQKGDIAEGYSVSREKKESFPLTVTSAQKNPTAFYLCASSRVGWDSRGTGELFFGEGSRLTVL.

This chain links TRBV7-8 with TRBJ2-1, with 8 bases that match TRBD2. V shed 1 base, J shed 4 bases, and the junction held 3 bases outside the gene matches. The V gene's germline CDR1 is SGHVS and CDR2 FQNEAQ. The length of the CDR3 is 15 residues. CDR3 protein: CASSLGPGGYNEQFF. CDR3 sequence (DNA): TGTGCCAGCAGCTTAGGGCCGGGAGGGTACAATGAGCAGTTCTTC.

This chain joins TRBV28 and TRBJ2-2, with 7 bases matching TRBD1. Germline CDR1 is MDHEN and CDR2 is SYDVKM. With V trimmed by 10 bases and J by 5 bases, 7 bases remained unmatched. The CDR3 contains 13 residues. The CDR3 region has the DNA TGTGCCACCCGGGACAGTAATACCGGGGAGCTGTTTTTT. Encoded protein: CATRDSNTGELFF.

This clone was counted at least ten times. CDR3 sequence (DNA): TGTGCCAGTAGTATGGGGGACAGCCTCGGGGAGCAGTTCTTC. Translated: CASSMGDSLGEQFF. This chain connects TRBV19 to TRBJ2-1, with 7 bases fitting TRBD1. The CDR3 covers 14 residues. Germline trimming cut 3 bases from V and 10 bases from J; bases unmatched to any gene: 9. Germline CDR1 LNHDA, CDR2 SQIVND (reference sequence).

The chain employs TRBV7-9 and TRBJ2-2, with 10 positions matching TRBD1. The length of the CDR3 is 15 residues. The trim removed 8 bases at V and 1 base at J, leaving 4 bases unmatched. CDR1 is SEHNR, CDR2 FQNEAQ, per germline (reference sequence). CDR3 protein: CASDRDRGNTGELFF. The CDR3 nucleotides read TGTGCCAGCGATCGGGACAGGGGGAACACCGGGGAGCTGTTTTTT.

The V call is TRBV5-8, the J call TRBJ1-1; D possibly corresponds to TRBD1 (6 bases). The length of the CDR3 is 15 residues. The germline V and J ends were trimmed by 4 bases and 0 bases, with 13 bases remaining between them. CDR1 and CDR2 (germline): SGHTS, YDEGEE. CDR3 region: CASSVGTPMNTEAFF. The CDR3 bases are TGTGCCAGCAGCGTCGGGACACCCATGAACACTGAAGCTTTCTTT.

This sequence joins TRBV6-6 and TRBJ2-7; 7 nucleotides match TRBD1. V was clipped by 6 bases and J by 2 bases; unmatched bases: 10. The CDR3 covers 15 residues. The V gene's germline CDR1 is MNHNY and CDR2 SVGAGI (reference sequence). The CDR3 nucleotides read TGTGCCAGCAGGGCACAGGGGCGGTCAACCTACGAGCAGTACTTC. It is translated as CASRAQGRSTYEQYF.

J is TRBJ1-2 and V is TRBV6-6, with 7 bases identical to TRBD1. Germline V lookup: CDR1 MNHNY, CDR2 SVGAGI (reference sequence). Unmatched junction bases numbered 4, after V lost 4 bases and J lost 2 bases. This CDR3 is built from 14 residues. The CDR3 spells CASSLTGANYGYTF. The CDR3 DNA follows: TGTGCCAGCAGTTTAACAGGGGCCAACTATGGCTACACCTTC.

The genes are TRBV11-2 and TRBJ1-4; TRBD1 agrees at 7 bases. CDR3 length equals 15 residues. V lost 5 bases, J lost 7 bases, and 10 bases stayed unmatched. Germline CDR1 is SGHAT and CDR2 is FQNNGV. The CDR3 reads CASSLTGVNGEKLFF. CDR3 in DNA: TGTGCCAGCAGCCTTACAGGGGTGAACGGTGAAAAACTGTTTTTT.

A word on this clone: Other DNA sequences in this sample translate to the same CDR3. V gene TRBV19 combines with J gene TRBJ1-5, with 9 bases identical to TRBD1. The length of the CDR3 is 14 residues. V was clipped by 8 bases and J by 4 bases; unmatched bases: 6. Germline V CDR1 and CDR2: LNHDA, SQIVND (reference sequence). The CDR3 DNA is TGTGCCAGTTCCGAGACAGGGGGGAATCAGCCCCAGCATTTT. Amino acid sequence: CASSETGGNQPQHF.

The chain employs TRBV6-6 and TRBJ1-2; D may be TRBD1 (6 bases). The V gene's germline CDR1 is MNHNY and CDR2 SVGAGI (reference sequence). The CDR3 has 13 residues. Trimming removed 8 bases at V and 2 bases at J, with 12 bases between. The CDR3 region is CASLPGANYGYTF. CDR3 bases: TGTGCCAGCCTTCCAGGGGCAAACTATGGCTACACCTTC.

This clone was observed a single time. The J gene is TRBJ1-1, the V gene TRBV30, with a tentative D call TRBD1 (5 bases). Germline V gene lookup returns CDR1 GTSNPN and CDR2 SVGIG (reference sequence). The CDR3 extends over 13 amino acids. The V gene lost 0 bases and the J gene lost 5 bases, with 10 bases spanning the gap. CDR3 residues: CAWSVFRVTEAFF. CDR3 nucleotides: TGTGCCTGGAGTGTGTTCAGGGTGACTGAAGCTTTCTTT.

This clone showed up just once. The chain uses TRBV6-5 and TRBJ2-3; TRBD2 matches 7 bases. The germline gives CDR1 MNHEY, CDR2 SVGAGI. Unmatched junction bases numbered 8, after V lost 6 bases and J lost 5 bases. The CDR3 is made up of 14 amino acids. The CDR3 loop is CASRVTGGEDTQYF. In DNA form, the CDR3 reads TGTGCCAGCAGGGTCACGGGAGGCGAAGATACGCAGTATTTT.

The rearrangement uses TRBV19 and TRBJ2-3, with TRBD1 matching over 7 bases. This CDR3 comprises 15 residues. Germline V gives CDR1 LNHDA, CDR2 SQIVND (reference sequence). The V segment lost 4 bases and the J segment 2 bases; nucleotides outside the gene matches: 6. In DNA, the CDR3 is TGTGCCAGTAGTACAGGGACAGTTAACACAGATACGCAGTATTTT. Its protein is CASSTGTVNTDTQYF. The variable domain in full, completed from reference TRBV19 and TRBJ2-3, reads DGGITQSPKYLFRKEGQNVTLSCEQNLNHDAMYWYRQDPGQGLRLIYYSQIVNDFQKGDIAEGYSVSREKKESFPLTVTSAQKNPTAFYLCASSTGTVNTDTQYFGPGTRLTVL.

With regard to this clone: Since no conserved phenylalanine or tryptophan closes the CDR3, a read error is the likely cause. Because the CDR3's place on the DNA is in doubt, the DNA is left out and the CDR3 is given as listed by TCRdb. The rearrangement uses TRBV21-1 and TRBJ2-2; TRBD1, the table's D call, lacks a check against the DNA. TRBV21-1 is an annotated pseudogene. The CDR3 comprises 12 residues, both ends counted. CDR3 loop: CASSNRGYRGRL.

The chain recombines TRBV5-4 with TRBJ2-7; 8 bases are shared with TRBD2. Germline values: CDR1 SGHNT, CDR2 YYREEE (reference sequence). The V and J ends lost 4 bases and 2 bases, in that order; junction bases with no gene match: 8. The CDR3 runs to 15 residues. CDR3 amino acids: CASSPRIGGAYEQYF. In DNA, the CDR3 is TGTGCCAGCAGCCCGCGAATCGGGGGGGCCTACGAGCAGTACTTC.

J is TRBJ2-7 and V is TRBV5-1; D possibly corresponds to TRBD1 (5 bases). Trimming left V 0 bases short and J 0 bases short, with 13 bases between. CDR1 is SGHRS, CDR2 YFSETQ, per germline. The CDR3 is 16 amino acids. The CDR3 reads CASSLGVRTTSYEQYF. CDR3 nucleotides: TGCGCCAGCAGCTTGGGGGTACGGACAACCTCCTACGAGCAGTACTTC.

CDR3 nucleotide sequence: TGTGCTAGTGGTTTGGACGCCTCTAGCAGTAGCACAGATACGCAGTATTTT. Amino acids: CASGLDASSSSTDTQYF. The chain links TRBV12-5 to TRBJ2-3; D is possibly TRBD2 (5 bases). There are 17 residues in the CDR3. Germline V gives CDR1 LGHNT, CDR2 FRNRAP. The germline V and J ends were trimmed by 1 base and 0 bases, with 14 bases remaining between them. The entire variable domain, with the rest obtained from reference TRBV12-5 and TRBJ2-3, is as follows: DARVTQTPRHKVTEMGQEVTMRCQPILGHNTVFWYRQTMMQGLELLAYFRNRAPLDDSGMPKDRFSAEMPDATLATLKIQPSEPRDSAVYFCASGLDASSSSTDTQYFGPGTRLTVL.

The chain joins TRBV30 to TRBJ1-2; D not resolved. Between the trimmed V and J ends, which lost 1 base and 6 bases, there was a span of 18 bases. This CDR3 contains 15 residues. The germline V gene encodes CDR1 GTSNPN and CDR2 SVGIG (reference sequence). The CDR3 DNA is TGTGCCTGGAGTGGACTGGCGGAGGGTCTAAATGGCTACACCTTC. Residues: CAWSGLAEGLNGYTF.

The chain employs TRBV6-5 and TRBJ1-3; possible D gene TRBD1, 6 bases. This CDR3 is built from 14 residues. The V end lost 8 bases, the J end lost 8 bases, and 19 bases lay between the germline ends. The germline V gene has CDR1 MNHEY and CDR2 SVGAGI. CDR3 coding DNA: TGTGCCAGCGCCACGACAGGCCATGGGGACACCATATATTTT. This translates into CASATTGHGDTIYF.

This rearrangement joins TRBV9 to TRBJ2-7; D unresolved. This CDR3 comprises 13 residues. Germline-derived CDR1 and CDR2 are SGDLS and YYNGEE. Trimming left V 0 bases short and J 5 bases short, with 9 bases between. CDR3 residues: CASSVVTADEQYF. The DNA of the CDR3 is TGTGCCAGCAGCGTAGTGACTGCGGACGAGCAGTACTTC.

The V call is TRBV30, the J call TRBJ1-5, with TRBD1 matching over 10 bases. The CDR3 is made up of 15 amino acids. The trim removed 3 bases at V and 4 bases at J, leaving 6 bases unmatched. Per the germline V gene, CDR1 is GTSNPN and CDR2 is SVGIG (reference sequence). DNA for the CDR3: TGTGCCTGGAGGTCCTCGGGACAGGGGAATCAGCCCCAGCATTTT. Its translation is CAWRSSGQGNQPQHF.

CDR3 in amino acids: CASQRRAGVNEQFF. CDR3 nucleotides: TGTGCCAGTCAGAGGCGGGCTGGGGTCAATGAGCAGTTCTTC. The rearrangement links TRBV19 to TRBJ2-1; D might be TRBD2 (5 bases). This CDR3 has 14 amino acids. Germline values: CDR1 LNHDA, CDR2 SQIVND (reference sequence). The V and J ends lost 8 bases and 6 bases respectively, with 17 bases between them.

The chain has TRBV11-3 and TRBJ2-5; 9 bases are a match to TRBD2. V was clipped by 5 bases and J by 4 bases; unmatched bases: 8. Germline V lookup: CDR1 SGHNT, CDR2 YENEEA. The CDR3 sequence is 15 residues long. CDR3 amino acids: CASSPTTRGGETQYF. CDR3 in DNA: TGTGCCAGCAGCCCCACTACGCGGGGGGGAGAGACCCAGTACTTC. The variable domain in full, with the rest retrieved from reference TRBV11-3 and TRBJ2-5, is EAGVVQSPRYKIIEKKQPVAFWCNPISGHNTLYWYLQNLGQGPELLIRYENEEAVDDSQLPKDRFSAERLKGVDSTLKIQPAELGDSAVYLCASSPTTRGGETQYFGPGTRLLVL.

The chain couples TRBV5-1 to TRBJ2-3, with 7 bases fitting TRBD2. CDR1 is SGHRS and CDR2 is YFSETQ in the germline V gene. The CDR3 totals 15 residues. Germline trimming cut 2 bases from V and 0 bases from J; bases unmatched to any gene: 3. The CDR3 region has the DNA TGCGCCAGCAGCTTATCCGGGGGGAGCACAGATACGCAGTATTTT. It translates to CASSLSGGSTDTQYF.